The rows below give T cell receptor beta chains drawn from one sample of a study of spatial heterogeneity in lung cancer. TCRdb fed the 5' RACE reads into MiXCR, producing one record per CDR3 protein. The sample contains more than 30,000 distinct CDR3 sequences, 5.2% of which appear only once. The sample was PBMCs, taken at surgery. All receptors derive from a female donor with early-stage non-small cell lung cancer. The CDR3 runs from the conserved cysteine through the conserved F or W. A D gene is named only where the DNA matches it firmly. Only part of the rows carry a size: once, few, many, or a class if the clone is expanded.

j_gene,v_gene,d_gene,abundance,CDR3aa,CDR3nt
TRBJ2-3,TRBV12-3/TRBV12-4,.,many,CASTPRGEGTDTQYF,TGTGCCAGTACACCCAGGGGGGAGGGCACAGATACGCAGTATTTT
TRBJ1-1,TRBV5-1,TRBD1,many,CASSVGQKNTEAFF,TGCGCCAGCAGCGTGGGACAGAAGAACACTGAAGCTTTCTTT
TRBJ2-7,TRBV7-9,.,.,CASSEHTGHEQYF,TGTGCCAGCAGCGAACACACCGGCCACGAGCAGTACTTC
TRBJ2-2,TRBV5-1,.,many,CASSFEVPGTGELFF,TGCGCCAGCAGCTTTGAAGTGCCGGGCACCGGGGAGCTGTTTTTT
TRBJ2-5,TRBV5-6,.,many,CASSFWTALLSGTQYF,TGTGCCAGCAGCTTCTGGACCGCTCTGCTCTCGGGGACCCAGTACTTC
TRBJ1-1,TRBV6-1,TRBD1,.,CASNVIGGTAKEAFF,TGTGCCAGCAATGTGATCGGTGGGACAGCCAAGGAAGCTTTCTTT
TRBJ1-4,TRBV29-1,.,many,CSVVAPEVSNEKLFF,TGCAGCGTTGTTGCTCCAGAAGTGTCCAATGAAAAACTGTTTTTT
TRBJ1-3,TRBV7-2,TRBD1,many,CASSPGTGKGNTIYF,TGTGCCAGCAGTCCCGGGACAGGGAAAGGAAACACCATATATTTT
TRBJ2-3,TRBV29-1,TRBD2,many,CSARTSGFSTDTQYF,TGCAGCGCACGGACTAGCGGTTTCAGCACAGATACGCAGTATTTT
TRBJ1-1,TRBV12-3/TRBV12-4,.,many,CASSSPGSEAFF,TGTGCCAGCAGTTCTCCGGGTTCTGAAGCTTTCTTT
TRBJ2-5,TRBV12-3/TRBV12-4,.,many,CASSLSLEETQYF,TGTGCCAGCAGTTTATCCCTAGAGGAGACCCAGTACTTC
TRBJ2-7,TRBV20-1,TRBD1,.,CSAIGTDLSYEQYF,TGCAGTGCTATAGGGACAGACCTCTCCTACGAGCAGTACTTC